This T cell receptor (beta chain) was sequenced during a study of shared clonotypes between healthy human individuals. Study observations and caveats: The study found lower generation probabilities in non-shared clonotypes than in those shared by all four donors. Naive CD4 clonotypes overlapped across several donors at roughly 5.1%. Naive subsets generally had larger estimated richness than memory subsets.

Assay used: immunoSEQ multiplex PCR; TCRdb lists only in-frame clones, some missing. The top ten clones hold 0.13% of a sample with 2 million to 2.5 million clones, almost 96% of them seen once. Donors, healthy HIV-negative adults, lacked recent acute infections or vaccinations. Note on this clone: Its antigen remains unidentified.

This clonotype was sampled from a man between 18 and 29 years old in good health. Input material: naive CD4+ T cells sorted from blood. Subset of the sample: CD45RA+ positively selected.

The CDR3 DNA follows: TGTGCCAGCAGCTCCATAGGTGGACAGAATAATGAAAAACTGTTTTTT. Amino acid sequence: CASSSIGGQNNEKLFF. The rearrangement links TRBV11-2 to TRBJ1-4; tentatively, D is TRBD1 (6 bases). CDR3 length: 16 residues. The V gene's germline CDR1 is SGHAT and CDR2 FQNNGV. Trimming shortened V by 4 bases and J by 4 bases, and 16 bases separated the two germline ends.